Listed below are T cell receptor beta chains from one sample, sequenced in a study of Ad26.COV2.S vaccination and SARS-CoV-2 variants. The method was immunoSEQ multiplex PCR; TCRdb's version includes in-frame clones alone and lacks a portion of them. Of 360,000 or so clones listed, roughly 90% are singletons. The sequencing used peripheral blood, collected in a trial of Ad26.COV2.S vaccine versus placebo. All receptors come from a person aged 18-65 years who received the Ad26.COV2.S COVID-19 vaccine or a placebo. Both conserved end residues are part of each CDR3. The D gene is left open where the match is weak. Size values are once, few and many counts, or a class for expanded clones, and some rows have none.

D: -
J: TRBJ1-3
size: few
V: TRBV5-8
CDR3: CASSFGLNRGNTIYF
DNA: TGTGCCAGCAGTTTTGGGTTAAATCGTGGAAACACCATATATTTT

D: TRBD2
J: TRBJ2-7
size: -
V: TRBV29-1
CDR3: CSVDGGAYEQYF
DNA: TGCAGCGTTGATGGGGGGGCCTACGAGCAGTACTTC

D: TRBD1
J: TRBJ2-7
size: -
V: TRBV6-6
CDR3: CASTLQGASYEQYF
DNA: TGTGCCAGCACACTACAGGGGGCATCCTACGAGCAGTACTTC

D: -
J: TRBJ2-3
size: -
V: TRBV5-5
CDR3: CASSSATVPDTQYF
DNA: TGTGCCAGCAGCTCCGCCACGGTACCAGATACGCAGTATTTT

D: -
J: TRBJ2-3
size: -
V: TRBV4-1
CDR3: CASSQQRRIGMARTDTQYF
DNA: TGCGCCAGCAGCCAACAACGGAGGATCGGGATGGCACGCACAGATACGCAGTATTTT

D: TRBD1
J: TRBJ2-7
size: few
V: TRBV11-3
CDR3: CASSLEGGQAGEQYF
DNA: TGTGCCAGCAGCTTAGAAGGGGGACAGGCGGGCGAGCAGTACTTC

D: -
J: TRBJ1-2
size: few
V: TRBV28
CDR3: CASDRGPWYGYTF
DNA: TGTGCCAGCGACAGAGGGCCTTGGTATGGCTACACCTTC

D: -
J: TRBJ2-1
size: -
V: TRBV7-2
CDR3: CASSLAGSFDEQFF
DNA: TGTGCCAGCAGCTTAGCGGGTAGCTTCGATGAGCAGTTCTTC

D: TRBD2
J: TRBJ2-1
size: -
V: TRBV4-2
CDR3: CASSQDGTSSYNEQFF
DNA: TGTGCCAGCAGCCAAGATGGGACTAGCTCCTACAATGAGCAGTTCTTC

D: TRBD1
J: TRBJ1-6
size: -
V: TRBV2
CDR3: CASSEAPGQGTLLHF
DNA: TGTGCCAGCAGTGAAGCCCCGGGACAGGGTACTCTCCTCCACTTT

D: TRBD1
J: TRBJ1-5
size: -
V: TRBV6-5
CDR3: CASRPGTGGYQPQHF
DNA: TGTGCCAGCCGTCCCGGGACAGGGGGCTATCAGCCCCAGCATTTT

D: -
J: TRBJ2-1
size: -
V: TRBV3-1/TRBV3-2
CDR3: CASSQLGKEQFF
DNA: TGTGCCAGCAGCCAGTTGGGAAAGGAGCAGTTCTTC

D: -
J: TRBJ2-1
size: few
V: TRBV6-5
CDR3: CATKHGIYNEQFF
DNA: TGTGCCACCAAGCACGGGATCTACAATGAGCAGTTCTTC

D: -
J: TRBJ2-7
size: -
V: TRBV12-5
CDR3: CASGLVPQEQYF
DNA: TGTGCTAGTGGTTTGGTACCCCAGGAGCAGTACTTC

D: TRBD1
J: TRBJ2-5
size: -
V: TRBV27
CDR3: CASRPGQIKKETQYF
DNA: TGTGCCAGCAGGCCGGGACAGATAAAGAAAGAGACCCAGTACTTC

D: -
J: TRBJ2-1
size: -
V: TRBV7-3
CDR3: CASSLGVGMNNEQFF
DNA: TGTGCCAGCAGCTTAGGGGTAGGGATGAACAATGAGCAGTTCTTC

D: -
J: TRBJ1-5
size: few
V: TRBV24-1
CDR3: CATSDLGPNQPQHF
DNA: TGTGCCACCAGTGATTTGGGGCCCAATCAGCCCCAGCATTTT

D: TRBD1
J: TRBJ2-7
size: -
V: TRBV5-4
CDR3: CASSLPGGGEQYF
DNA: TGTGCCAGCAGCTTGCCAGGGGGCGGGGAGCAGTACTTC

D: -
J: TRBJ2-1
size: -
V: TRBV2
CDR3: CASGAERGSYSEQFF
DNA: TGTGCCAGCGGAGCTGAGAGGGGCTCGTACTCTGAGCAGTTCTTC

D: -
J: TRBJ1-4
size: -
V: TRBV9
CDR3: CASSVDAGGNEKLFF
DNA: TGTGCCAGCAGCGTAGATGCAGGTGGGAATGAAAAACTGTTTTTT

D: -
J: TRBJ2-2
size: -
V: TRBV3-1/TRBV3-2
CDR3: CASSQEWQGGSGELFF
DNA: TGTGCCAGCAGCCAAGAATGGCAGGGGGGCTCCGGGGAGCTGTTTTTT

D: -
J: TRBJ2-1
size: -
V: TRBV6-2/TRBV6-3
CDR3: CASSYLASTANEQFF
DNA: TGTGCCAGCAGTTATCTGGCTAGTACGGCCAATGAGCAGTTCTTC

D: -
J: TRBJ1-2
size: -
V: TRBV2
CDR3: CASSDPRGQDYGYTF
DNA: TGTGCCAGCAGTGACCCCAGGGGTCAAGACTATGGCTACACCTTC

D: -
J: TRBJ2-5
size: -
V: TRBV15
CDR3: CATSRGGPPGQETQYF
DNA: TGTGCCACCAGCAGAGGGGGCCCGCCAGGCCAAGAGACCCAGTACTTC

D: -
J: TRBJ1-2
size: -
V: TRBV4-2
CDR3: CASSPGPQEGYTF
DNA: TGTGCCAGCAGCCCGGGACCCCAGGAAGGCTACACCTTC

D: -
J: TRBJ2-1
size: -
V: TRBV21-1
CDR3: CASSKEAHPTYNEQFF
DNA: TGTGCCAGCAGCAAAGAAGCTCATCCTACGTACAATGAGCAGTTCTTC

D: -
J: TRBJ2-7
size: once
V: TRBV7-2
CDR3: CASSYRAAAPYEQYF
DNA: TGTGCCAGCAGCTATAGGGCCGCCGCCCCCTACGAGCAGTACTTC

D: -
J: TRBJ1-1
size: -
V: TRBV7-8
CDR3: CASSLDLMNTEAFF
DNA: TGTGCCAGCAGCTTAGATCTGATGAACACTGAAGCTTTCTTT